Each of the 19 T cell receptor beta chains below was sequenced from the same sample in a study of beta chain features in type 1 diabetes. The isolated RNA, all of it, was reverse transcribed, so expressed TCRB transcripts were what got sequenced. Some clones are missing from TCRdb's copy, which holds only in-frame ones; the method was immunoSEQ multiplex PCR. The sample lists more than 350,000 clones, roughly 11% occurring once. Sequenced input: naive CD4+ T cells from blood. These receptors originate from a woman under 30 in good health.

In its sample, this clone was seen a few times. DNA for the CDR3: TGCAGCGTTGAAGGAGGACTAGCGGGCTACAATGAGCAGTTCTTC. Protein product: CSVEGGLAGYNEQFF. This chain connects TRBV29-1 to TRBJ2-1, with 11 bases that match TRBD2. Trimming took 1 base from V and 3 from J; bases not matched to a gene: 2. Germline CDR1 and CDR2: SQVTM and ANQGSEA. The CDR3 is made up of 15 amino acids.

The J gene is TRBJ2-7, the V gene TRBV10-3, with 8 bases fitting TRBD1. Germline V gives CDR1 ENHRY, CDR2 SYGVKD. V lost 6 bases to trimming and J lost 0 bases; unmatched junction nucleotides: 4. The CDR3 consists of 14 residues. CDR3 loop: CAISYGTGSYEQYF. The CDR3 nucleotides are TGTGCCATCAGCTACGGGACAGGCTCCTACGAGCAGTACTTC.

Only a few counts were recorded for this clone. This chain connects TRBV4-2 to TRBJ1-4; D is undetermined. CDR1 and CDR2 (germline): LGHNA, YNFKEQ. V was clipped by 5 bases and J by 0 bases, with 10 bases between them. CDR3 length: 15 amino acids. The DNA for the CDR3 is TGTGCCAGCAGCGACCCCGGGGCAACTAATGAAAAACTGTTTTTT. It translates to CASSDPGATNEKLFF.

This sequence joins TRBV6-1 and TRBJ2-1; D is unclear. This CDR3 contains 13 residues. Per germline, CDR1 MNHNS and CDR2 SASEGT. The V end was cut by 1 base, the J end by 11 bases, with 12 bases between. CDR3 DNA: TGTGCCAGCAGTGAAGGAGTTAGTAGAAAGCAGTTCTTC. Protein sequence: CASSEGVSRKQFF.

The chain links TRBV21-1 to TRBJ2-4; no check of the table's D call, TRBD1, against the DNA was made. TRBV21-1 represents a pseudogene. This CDR3 is 11 amino acids long. The DNA for the CDR3 is TGTGCCAGCAGCAAAGCTCCAGGGGGGTACTTC. This sequence encodes CASSKAPGGYF.

Only a few counts were recorded for this clone. The chain couples TRBV29-1 to TRBJ2-3; TRBD2 might be the D (5 bases). V was cut by 1 base and J by 0 bases, with 14 bases left in between. Germline CDR1 reads SQVTM; CDR2 reads ANQGSEA. The CDR3 spans 16 residues. The DNA of the CDR3 is TGCAGCGTTGAAGGTAGTGCCAGGACTAGCACAGATACGCAGTATTTT. Translation: CSVEGSARTSTDTQYF.

The rearrangement uses TRBV15 and TRBJ2-1; 9 bases line up with TRBD1. In germline, CDR1 is LNHNV, CDR2 YYDKDF (reference sequence). Unmatched junction bases numbered 12, after V lost 3 bases and J lost 9 bases. The CDR3 runs 16 residues. In DNA form, the CDR3 reads TGTGCCACCAGCAGGGCCGTTGGGACAGGGACTTCTGAGCAGTTCTTC. Translation: CATSRAVGTGTSEQFF. The whole variable domain, filled in from reference TRBV15 and TRBJ2-1, reads DAMVIQNPRYQVTQFGKPVTLSCSQTLNHNVMYWYQQKSSQAPKLLFHYYDKDFNNEADTPDNFQSRRPNTSFCFLDIRSPGLGDTAMYLCATSRAVGTGTSEQFFGPGTRLTVL.

The chain has TRBV28 and TRBJ2-7, with TRBD2 as a possible D gene (5 bases). The CDR3 runs 13 residues. Germline assignment: CDR1 MDHEN and CDR2 SYDVKM. The V and J ends lost 4 bases and 3 bases respectively, with 10 bases between them. The CDR3, as DNA: TGTGCCAGCAGTTCCGGGATATACTACGAGCAGTACGTC. As protein: CASSSGIYYEQYV.

This clone was counted between two and nine times. V usage is TRBV7-7 and J usage is TRBJ2-5, with TRBD1 identical over 9 bases. Germline CDR1 and CDR2: SSHAT and FNYEAQ (reference sequence). The CDR3 extends over 15 amino acids. V lost 4 bases, J lost 3 bases, and 6 bases stayed unmatched. The DNA for the CDR3 is TGTGCCAGCAGCTCCGGGACAGGGCCCAAAGAGACCCAGTACTTC. Amino acid sequence: CASSSGTGPKETQYF.

The V and J genes are TRBV25-1 and TRBJ2-5; weak D call: TRBD1 (6 bases). Germline CDR1 MGHDK, CDR2 SYGVNS. This CDR3 is 16 amino acids long. V was shortened by 5 bases and J by 5 bases, with 21 bases between the two germline ends. The CDR3 bases are TGTGCCAGCAGTCCAACTACAACAGGGATGTCTGAGACCCAGTACTTC. Translated: CASSPTTTGMSETQYF.

This clone was picked up a small number of times. V usage is TRBV5-6 and J usage is TRBJ2-7; D is undetermined. Looked up from germline, CDR1 is SGHDT and CDR2 is YYEEEE. V was pared by 0 bases and J by 2 bases, with 12 bases between. CDR3 length equals 15 residues. CDR3 amino acids: CASSLAPQPTYEQYF. CDR3 DNA sequence: TGTGCCAGCAGCTTGGCTCCCCAGCCTACCTACGAGCAGTACTTC.

This clone was detected only a few times. V usage is TRBV28 and J usage is TRBJ2-2, with D hard to call. The CDR3 is 16 residues long. The germline V gene encodes CDR1 MDHEN and CDR2 SYDVKM. With 2 bases removed from V and 6 bases from J, the gap between germline ends came to 16 bases. The CDR3 loop reads CASSLVTRIRAGELFF. The CDR3 DNA sequence: TGTGCCAGCAGTTTAGTCACCCGGATTCGCGCCGGGGAGCTGTTTTTT.

This clone was counted a few times. The chain couples TRBV7-9 to TRBJ2-5; TRBD2 matches 7 bases. Trimming took 5 bases from V and 5 from J; bases not matched to a gene: 11. CDR1 SEHNR and CDR2 FQNEAQ come from the germline V gene (reference sequence). The CDR3 length is 15 residues. CDR3 nucleotide sequence: TGTGCCAGCAGCCCGGCGGGCGGGGGACTCGAGACCCAGTACTTC. This sequence encodes CASSPAGGGLETQYF.

The chain recombines TRBV5-1 with TRBJ2-4; D perhaps matches TRBD1 (6 bases). Trimming stripped 9 bases from V and 13 bases from J, with 17 bases between. Germline CDR1 SGHRS, CDR2 YFSETQ. The CDR3 is 11 residues long. The CDR3 DNA sequence: TGCGCCACCAAACAGGGAAACCGGCAGTACTTC. Protein product: CATKQGNRQYF.

This clone was detected only a few times. The J gene is TRBJ2-3, the V gene TRBV18; TRBD2 is a possible D gene (5 bases). V was pared by 8 bases and J by 6 bases, with 21 bases between. Germline values: CDR1 KGHSH, CDR2 LQKENI. This CDR3 has 15 residues. CDR3 sequence reads: CASPTGGGRLDTQYF. CDR3 in DNA: TGTGCCAGCCCAACGGGTGGAGGCCGTTTGGATACGCAGTATTTT.

The chain is built from TRBV6-6 and TRBJ2-7; D gene unclear. The CDR3 runs 9 residues. Germline V gene lookup returns CDR1 MNHNY and CDR2 SVGAGI (reference sequence). Between the trimmed V and J ends, which lost 8 bases and 6 bases, there was a span of 5 bases. The CDR3 DNA sequence: TGTGCCAGCTCTGTCGAGCAGTACGTC. It translates to CASSVEQYV.

The chain couples TRBV28 to TRBJ2-3; the match to TRBD1 covers 8 bases. Germline V gene sequence: CDR1 MDHEN, CDR2 SYDVKM. The V segment lost 5 bases and the J segment 5 bases; nucleotides outside the gene matches: 6. The CDR3 contains 14 residues. Written as DNA, the CDR3 is TGTGCCAGCAGTGAGGCAGGGGGCAAAGATACGCAGTATTTT. Its protein product is CASSEAGGKDTQYF.

The sample holds one count of this clone. This chain uses TRBV5-6 with TRBJ2-3; no definite D call. The CDR3 spans 14 residues. Trimming left V 4 bases short and J 2 bases short, with 11 bases between. Germline V lookup: CDR1 SGHDT, CDR2 YYEEEE. CDR3 DNA: TGTGCCAGCAGCGTGTCTTTGAACACAGATACGCAGTATTTT. This encodes CASSVSLNTDTQYF.

This clone was observed a handful of times. The chain recombines TRBV7-2 with TRBJ2-2; D is uncertain. CDR1 and CDR2 (germline): SGHTA, FQGNSA. Trimming cost V 0 bases and J 2 bases, with 7 bases left between them. This CDR3 is built from 15 residues. The CDR3 DNA reads TGTGCCAGCAGCTTAGCATGGGGAAACACCGGGGAGCTGTTTTTT. Protein sequence: CASSLAWGNTGELFF.